Shown below are 28 T cell receptor beta chains from a single sample sequenced in a study of OX40 agonist ivuxolimab in advanced cancers. Some clones are missing from TCRdb's copy, which holds only in-frame ones; the method was immunoSEQ multiplex PCR. This sample has 27,000 or so clones, with almost 85% found just once. This material consisted of CD4+ or CD8+ T cells sorted from blood, taken in a trial of the OX40 agonist ivuxolimab. The receptors come from an adult with an advanced solid tumor such as melanoma, head and neck, liver or kidney cancer.

This chain links TRBV7-3 with TRBJ2-5; 7 nucleotides line up with TRBD2. This CDR3 region has 15 residues. CDR1 SGHTA and CDR2 FQGTGA come from the germline V gene. V was pared by 4 bases and J by 5 bases, with 10 bases of the junction left unmatched. DNA of the CDR3: TGTGCCAGCAGCTCTTCCGGGACTACTGGGGAGACCCAGTACTTC. Translating gives CASSSSGTTGETQYF. Looking up the rest from reference TRBV7-3 and TRBJ2-5 gives the full variable domain: GAGVSQTPSNKVTEKGKYVELRCDPISGHTALYWYRQSLGQGPEFLIYFQGTGAADDSGLPNDRFFAVRPEGSVSTLKIQRTERGDSAVYLCASSSSGTTGETQYFGPGTRLLVL.

This chain links TRBV2 with TRBJ2-7, with 9 bases that match TRBD2. J lost 3 bases, V lost 1 base, and 7 bases had no gene match. This CDR3 region has 16 residues. Germline lookup yields CDR1 SNHLY and CDR2 FYNNEI. The CDR3 loop is CASSEGGLAGLYEQYF. CDR3 sequence (DNA): TGTGCCAGCAGTGAAGGTGGCCTAGCGGGACTCTACGAGCAGTACTTC.

The rearrangement links TRBV4-1 to TRBJ2-3; perhaps D is TRBD1 or TRBD2 (5 bases each). This CDR3 is 16 amino acids long. CDR1 is MGHRA and CDR2 is YSYEKL in the germline V gene. Trimming pared 3 bases from V and 1 base from J, leaving 14 bases between. The CDR3 nucleotides read TGCGCCAGCAGCCACTTCGGGACGCCTGGCACAGATACGCAGTATTTT. This encodes CASSHFGTPGTDTQYF.

This chain links TRBV4-1 with TRBJ2-2; possibly TRBD1 or TRBD2 for D (5 bases each). CDR1 is MGHRA, CDR2 YSYEKL, per germline. The CDR3 runs 15 residues. The V and J ends lost 1 base and 4 bases respectively, with 10 bases between them. The CDR3 DNA reads TGCGCCAGCAGCCAAGCTCACGGGGCCACCGGGGAGCTGTTTTTT. Protein: CASSQAHGATGELFF.

The chain carries TRBV9 and TRBJ1-2; D is uncertain. V lost 10 bases to trimming and J lost 6 bases, with 34 bases between them. Germline assignment: CDR1 SGDLS and CDR2 YYNGEE. The CDR3 has 18 amino acids. The CDR3: CAGPNWKVPATQPDGYTF. CDR3 nucleotides: TGTGCCGGACCAAATTGGAAAGTTCCGGCCACACAACCGGATGGCTACACCTTC.

The chain employs TRBV6-5 and TRBJ1-1; a possible D gene is TRBD1 (5 bases). The CDR3 loop spans 15 amino acids. V lost 2 bases and J lost 5, with 15 bases in between. Germline CDR1 reads MNHEY; CDR2 reads SVGAGI. The CDR3, as DNA: TGTGCCAGCAGTTACCCCACGAGGGGAAGGACTGAAGCTTTCTTT. Its protein product is CASSYPTRGRTEAFF.

This rearrangement joins TRBV6-4 to TRBJ2-6, with D perhaps being TRBD1 or TRBD2 (6 bases each). The germline V and J ends were trimmed by 2 bases and 1 base, with 12 bases remaining between them. This CDR3 contains 17 residues. Germline V gene data show CDR1 as MRHNA and CDR2 as SNTAGT. The chain's CDR3 is CASSDGGGGSGANVLTF. The CDR3 nucleotides read TGTGCCAGCAGTGACGGCGGAGGGGGGTCTGGGGCCAACGTCCTGACTTTC.

This clone came up a few times. The chain couples TRBV11-3 to TRBJ2-1; no clear D gene. The germline V and J ends were trimmed by 5 bases and 0 bases, with 11 bases remaining between them. The CDR3 has 15 residues. Germline CDR1 and CDR2: SGHNT and YENEEA. The CDR3 DNA reads as TGTGCCAGCAGCAAAACGGAGAGCTCCTACAATGAGCAGTTCTTC. This encodes CASSKTESSYNEQFF.

This chain joins TRBV2 and TRBJ2-7, with 7 bases aligning to TRBD1. With V trimmed by 4 bases and J by 6 bases, 6 bases remained unmatched. The germline gives CDR1 SNHLY, CDR2 FYNNEI. The CDR3 has 13 residues. In DNA, the CDR3 is TGTGCCAGCAGTGCGACAGGGAAATCCGAGCAGTACTTC. Residues: CASSATGKSEQYF.

The V call is TRBV7-9, the J call TRBJ2-3, with TRBD1 matching over 12 bases. The CDR3 extends over 15 amino acids. The J segment lost 6 bases and the V segment lost 1 base, leaving 2 bases of the junction unmatched. Germline V gene sequence: CDR1 SEHNR, CDR2 FQNEAQ (reference sequence). In DNA form, the CDR3 reads TGTGCCAGCAGCTTAGTGGGACAGGGGGCGGATACGCAGTATTTT. Its protein product is CASSLVGQGADTQYF. The entire variable domain, with the rest obtained from reference TRBV7-9 and TRBJ2-3, is as follows: DTGVSQNPRHKITKRGQNVTFRCDPISEHNRLYWYRQTLGQGPEFLTYFQNEAQLEKSRLLSDRFSAERPKGSFSTLEIQRTEQGDSAMYLCASSLVGQGADTQYFGPGTRLTVL.

The chain uses TRBV9 and TRBJ2-1, with 11 bases lining up with TRBD2. The CDR3 totals 13 residues. Germline V gene data show CDR1 as SGDLS and CDR2 as YYNGEE. Unmatched junction bases numbered 3, after V lost 8 bases and J lost 5 bases. CDR3 sequence reads: CASSSGGNNEQFF. DNA of the CDR3: TGTGCCAGTTCTAGCGGGGGGAACAATGAGCAGTTCTTC.

The CDR3 bases are TGTGCCAGCAGTTACGCCCCGGGACAGGGGGCCACTGAAGCTTTCTTT. As protein: CASSYAPGQGATEAFF. The gene calls are TRBV6-5 and TRBJ1-1, with TRBD1 matching over 12 bases. The trim removed 2 bases at V and 4 bases at J, leaving 5 bases unmatched. CDR3 length: 16 residues. Looked up from germline, CDR1 is MNHEY and CDR2 is SVGAGI.

The rearrangement links TRBV5-5 to TRBJ1-6; no clear D. Germline V gene lookup returns CDR1 SGHKS and CDR2 YYEKEE (reference sequence). The germline V and J ends were trimmed by 2 bases and 3 bases, with 24 bases remaining between them. The CDR3 is 20 residues long. The CDR3 nucleotides are TGTGCCAGCAGCTTAAACCCGGCCGGCACAGCATCCTACTATAATTCACCCCTCCACTTT. Amino acid sequence: CASSLNPAGTASYYNSPLHF.

The chain couples TRBV19 to TRBJ1-1; D may be TRBD1 (6 bases). Trimming removed 1 base at V and 4 bases at J, with 10 bases between. The CDR3 contains 14 residues. The germline CDR1 and CDR2 sequences are LNHDA and SQIVND (reference sequence). This CDR3 is CASSIVGGRTEAFF. The CDR3 coding sequence is TGTGCCAGTAGTATAGTTGGGGGGCGCACTGAAGCTTTCTTT.

This clone was counted once. The rearrangement links TRBV30 to TRBJ2-7; D gene uncertain. This CDR3 has 13 amino acids. V was pared by 2 bases and J by 7 bases, with 15 bases between. Germline assignment: CDR1 GTSNPN and CDR2 SVGIG (reference sequence). CDR3 loop: CAWSYGPSGEQYF. The CDR3 DNA follows: TGTGCCTGGAGTTACGGCCCGAGTGGGGAGCAGTACTTC.

The chain links TRBV4-2 to TRBJ2-7; 11 bases agree with TRBD2. Per the germline V gene, CDR1 is LGHNA and CDR2 is YNFKEQ. V dropped 3 bases and J dropped 5; count of bases not matched to a gene: 6. CDR3 size: 15 residues. CDR3 in DNA: TGTGCCAGCAGCCACAAAGGGGGACTAGCGGACGAGCAGTACTTC. This sequence encodes CASSHKGGLADEQYF.

The rearrangement links TRBV6-6 to TRBJ1-1; 8 bases are a match to TRBD1. V was clipped by 5 bases and J by 0 bases; unmatched bases: 2. The germline V gene encodes CDR1 MNHNY and CDR2 SVGAGI (reference sequence). This CDR3 spans 14 amino acids. The chain's CDR3 is CASSNRGLNTEAFF. CDR3 nucleotide sequence: TGTGCCAGCAGTAACAGGGGGTTGAACACTGAAGCTTTCTTT.

The rearrangement joins TRBV27 to TRBJ2-7, with D perhaps matching TRBD1 (5 bases). Germline CDR1 MNHEY, CDR2 SMNVEV (reference sequence). The CDR3 consists of 15 residues. The V gene lost 5 bases and the J gene lost 5 bases, with 19 bases spanning the gap. CDR3 DNA: TGTGCCAGCAGTCTTGGGCCCCCCACAGGCAACGAGCAGTACTTC. Protein sequence: CASSLGPPTGNEQYF.

The V and J genes are TRBV19 and TRBJ2-1; TRBD2 aligns across 13 bases. The germline gives CDR1 LNHDA, CDR2 SQIVND (reference sequence). J was trimmed by 2 bases and V by 8 bases; bases with no gene match: 9. The CDR3 contains 17 residues. In nucleotides, the CDR3 is TGTGCCAGTCCCGGGACTAGCGGGACATACCCCTACAATGAGCAGTTCTTC. Amino acids: CASPGTSGTYPYNEQFF.

The chain uses TRBV5-4 and TRBJ2-6, with D possibly matching TRBD2 (5 bases). The length of the CDR3 is 16 residues. V was trimmed by 3 bases and J by 0 bases, leaving 10 bases between them. Germline CDR1 SGHNT, CDR2 YYREEE (reference sequence). The CDR3 loop is CASSYEDFSGANVLTF. Here the CDR3 DNA reads TGTGCCAGCAGCTACGAGGACTTCTCTGGGGCCAACGTCCTGACTTTC. Using reference TRBV5-4 and TRBJ2-6 for the parts outside the CDR3, the full variable domain is ETGVTQSPTHLIKTRGQQVTLRCSSQSGHNTVSWYQQALGQGPQFIFQYYREEENGRGNFPPRFSGLQFPNYSSELNVNALELDDSALYLCASSYEDFSGANVLTFGAGSRLTVL.

The chain carries TRBV7-6 and TRBJ1-2, with D perhaps TRBD1 (6 bases). The CDR3 runs 15 residues. Trimming pared 5 bases from V and 8 bases from J, leaving 21 bases between. CDR1 and CDR2 from the germline V gene are SGHVS and FNYEAQ. DNA for the CDR3: TGTGCCAGCAGCCCCGGGGTAACAGGGATGGGAGGCTACACCTTC. Translated: CASSPGVTGMGGYTF.

J is TRBJ2-5 and V is TRBV5-6; D is perhaps TRBD1 or TRBD2 (6 bases each). Germline V lookup: CDR1 SGHDT, CDR2 YYEEEE. The CDR3 is 15 residues long. The V and J ends lost 0 bases and 3 bases respectively, with 12 bases between them. This chain's CDR3 is CASSLGGAEEETQYF. The CDR3 bases are TGTGCCAGCAGCTTGGGGGGGGCAGAGGAAGAGACCCAGTACTTC.

This rearrangement joins TRBV30 to TRBJ2-7, with D perhaps matching TRBD1 (5 bases). V lost 2 bases to trimming and J lost 5 bases, with 10 bases between them. This CDR3 has 12 residues. Looked up from germline, CDR1 is GTSNPN and CDR2 is SVGIG (reference sequence). The CDR3 protein is CAWSSDSHEQYF. CDR3 DNA: TGTGCCTGGAGTTCCGACAGTCACGAGCAGTACTTC.

This clone was recorded a few times. The genes are TRBV9 and TRBJ1-6; 10 bases align to TRBD1. Looked up from germline, CDR1 is SGDLS and CDR2 is YYNGEE. CDR3 size: 15 residues. V trimming: 4 bases; J trimming: 9 bases; junction bases outside the gene matches: 7. The CDR3 DNA reads TGTGCCAGCAGCCCAGCCGGGACAGGGGTTTCACCCCTCCACTTT. Translated: CASSPAGTGVSPLHF. Full variable domain (missing parts from reference TRBV9 and TRBJ1-6): DSGVTQTPKHLITATGQRVTLRCSPRSGDLSVYWYQQSLDQGLQFLIQYYNGEERAKGNILERFSAQQFPDLHSELNLSSLELGDSALYFCASSPAGTGVSPLHFGNGTRLTVT.

On this clone itself: Germline and junction disagree at one end, which may indicate a read error. This specimen includes other DNA sequences encoding the same CDR3. V and J are TRBV5-4 and TRBJ2-7; D uncertain. Germline values: CDR1 SGHNT, CDR2 YYREEE (reference sequence). This CDR3 is built from 15 residues. The CDR3 sequence: CASSQEPASSYEQYF. The DNA of the CDR3 is TGCGCCAGCAGCCAAGAGCCGGCTAGCTCCTACGAGCAGTACTTC.

This clone turned up a few times. The chain has TRBV28 and TRBJ2-1; TRBD2 agrees at 9 bases. Trimming took 2 bases from V and 5 from J; bases not matched to a gene: 13. Looked up from germline, CDR1 is MDHEN and CDR2 is SYDVKM. The CDR3 is made up of 18 amino acids. CDR3 DNA sequence: TGTGCCAGCAGTTTACTCCGACTAGCGGCAAAAAGTCACAATGAGCAGTTCTTC. The encoded protein is CASSLLRLAAKSHNEQFF.

The chain employs TRBV10-2 and TRBJ1-1; D not certain. The germline CDR1 and CDR2 sequences are WSHSY and SAAADI. With 6 bases removed from V and 4 bases from J, the gap between germline ends came to 6 bases. The CDR3 is 11 residues long. CDR3 in DNA: TGCGCCAGCAGCTGGGGCACTGAAGCTTTCTTT. It specifies CASSWGTEAFF.

CDR3 nucleotide sequence: TGTGCCAGCAGTTACAACCGGGACACCCTTTCCTACGAGCAGTACTTC. It specifies CASSYNRDTLSYEQYF. The chain recombines TRBV28 with TRBJ2-7, with D possibly being TRBD1 (6 bases). Germline loops: CDR1 MDHEN, CDR2 SYDVKM. Trimming left V 4 bases short and J 1 base short, with 17 bases between. CDR3 length equals 16 residues.